This TCR beta chain stems from a study of T cells in Graves' hyperthyroidism and ophthalmopathy. Study findings and constraints: Researchers found most expanded thyroid clonotypes above 0.001 in blood as well.

Disease duration under 2 months; hyperthyroidism patients were aged 18 to 65. Clinical symptoms, serum thyroxine and TRAb, thyroid ultrasound and orbital computed tomography together formed the diagnostic basis. CDR3 size: 15 residues. Per germline, CDR1 MNHNY and CDR2 SVGAGI (reference sequence). Trimming removed 0 bases from V and 7 bases from J, with 13 bases in between. Only a few counts were recorded for this clonotype. What it binds is not known. The CDR3 regions of TCR beta were amplified from RNA transcripts. Researchers ran a first-round RT-PCR on the TCR CDR3 using the HTBI primer set. TCRdb passed the multiplex PCR reads through MiXCR, listing each CDR3 protein once. In the table there are over 700,000 distinct CDR3 sequences, under 45% of which are singletons.

The clonotype was recovered from a woman aged 40 to 50 with Graves' hyperthyroidism. The chain couples TRBV6-6 to TRBJ1-5; D is ambiguous. The sample taken for sequencing was blood. Here the CDR3 DNA reads TGTGCCAGCAGTTACTCCGGAGGGTTGTTCCAGCCCCAGCATTTT. Amino acid sequence: CASSYSGGLFQPQHF.